The sequence of this TCR beta chain was determined in a study of cytomegalovirus exposure and HLA in healthy donors. Study background: Among about 179 million T cells, an earlier analysis found roughly 120 million unique TCR beta sequences. Study outcomes and limitations: With later analysis, a missense DCLRE1C variant became linked to TCR beta V- and J-gene trimming. Earlier results showed most TCR beta V segments being productive about 87% or about 30% of the time.

Germline assignment: CDR1 MDHEN and CDR2 SYDVKM. J lost 0 bases, V lost 6 bases, and 5 bases had no gene match. The CDR3 spans 15 residues. Of note for this clone: Its antigen is unknown.

The PCR made use of 60 Vbeta and 13 Jbeta primers. TCRdb's table, derived via immunoSEQ multiplex PCR, lists solely in-frame clones and lacks some. The sample contains 150,000 or so clones, 81% of which appear only once. Sequenced material: PBMCs. This receptor was taken from a man in his fifties or sixties in good health and CMV-seropositive. The chain employs TRBV28 and TRBJ1-5; 7 bases line up with TRBD1. CDR3 coding DNA: TGTGCCAGCAGACTAGGGACAGTTAGCAATCAGCCCCAGCATTTT. Its translation: CASRLGTVSNQPQHF.